The present T cell receptor beta chain was sequenced within a study of cytomegalovirus exposure and HLA in healthy donors. Unmatched junction bases numbered 17, after V lost 4 bases and J lost 2 bases. The germline CDR1 and CDR2 sequences are SGHTS and YDEGEE. This CDR3 contains 18 residues. The primer mix had 60 Vbeta and 13 Jbeta primers. Libraries were prepared by immunoSEQ multiplex PCR; TCRdb keeps only in-frame clonotypes and omits some of them. The table lists about 130,000 clones, 74% of them singletons. The chain employs TRBV5-8 and TRBJ2-7; 8 bases are a match to TRBD1. Sequenced: PBMCs. The receptor was isolated from a man aged 18 to 30 in good health and CMV-seropositive. DNA for the CDR3: TGTGCCAGCAGCAGATACGGGACAGGAGAGAATTGGGCCTACGAGCAGTACTTC. Translating it yields CASSRYGTGENWAYEQYF.